The 27 T cell receptor beta chains below all came from one sample that was sequenced in a study of cytomegalovirus exposure and HLA in healthy donors. The study ran its PCR with 60 Vbeta and 13 Jbeta primers. Measured with immunoSEQ multiplex PCR; TCRdb has only the in-frame clones, and not every one. Of 70,000 to 95,000 clones in the sample, less than 65% were seen once. The sample consisted of PBMCs. The receptors shown here come from a woman aged 30 to 39 in good health and CMV-seropositive.

The chain joins TRBV19 to TRBJ1-4, with TRBD1 matching 10 bases. The CDR3 is 16 residues long. Germline loops: CDR1 LNHDA, CDR2 SQIVND (reference sequence). V dropped 3 bases and J dropped 4; count of bases not matched to a gene: 5. CDR3 sequence: CASSILWTGGNEKLFF. The CDR3 DNA sequence: TGTGCCAGTAGTATCCTGTGGACAGGGGGTAATGAAAAACTGTTTTTT.

The V and J genes are TRBV19 and TRBJ1-5, with 9 nucleotides matching TRBD1. The CDR3 contains 16 residues. Per the germline V gene, CDR1 is LNHDA and CDR2 is SQIVND (reference sequence). With 5 bases clipped from V and 6 bases from J, the junction kept 11 bases outside the gene matches. CDR3 DNA sequence: TGTGCCAGTAGTCCAACTGGGACAGGGTTTCGTCAGCCCCAGCATTTT. Amino acid sequence: CASSPTGTGFRQPQHF. The full variable domain, in which reference TRBV19 and TRBJ1-5 provide the parts outside the CDR3, is DGGITQSPKYLFRKEGQNVTLSCEQNLNHDAMYWYRQDPGQGLRLIYYSQIVNDFQKGDIAEGYSVSREKKESFPLTVTSAQKNPTAFYLCASSPTGTGFRQPQHFGDGTRLSIL.

This CDR3 is CASNRVFATNEKLFF. CDR3 nucleotide sequence: TGTGCCAGTAACAGGGTTTTTGCCACTAATGAAAAACTGTTTTTT. This sequence joins TRBV19 and TRBJ1-4, with a weak D call TRBD1 (6 bases). CDR3 length: 15 amino acids. The germline V gene encodes CDR1 LNHDA and CDR2 SQIVND (reference sequence). Trimming shortened V by 7 bases and J by 2 bases, and 14 bases separated the two germline ends. The full variable domain, in which reference TRBV19 and TRBJ1-4 provide the parts outside the CDR3, is DGGITQSPKYLFRKEGQNVTLSCEQNLNHDAMYWYRQDPGQGLRLIYYSQIVNDFQKGDIAEGYSVSREKKESFPLTVTSAQKNPTAFYLCASNRVFATNEKLFFGSGTQLSVL.

V and J are TRBV7-3 and TRBJ2-7; 9 bases match TRBD1. Germline CDR1 reads SGHTA; CDR2 reads FQGTGA. V lost 5 bases to trimming and J lost 0 bases; unmatched junction nucleotides: 8. The CDR3 has 16 residues. The CDR3 loop reads CASSPLPGQGSYEQYF. The CDR3 region has the DNA TGTGCCAGCAGCCCCCTACCGGGACAGGGCTCCTACGAGCAGTACTTC. Filled out from reference TRBV7-3 and TRBJ2-7, the complete variable domain reads GAGVSQTPSNKVTEKGKYVELRCDPISGHTALYWYRQSLGQGPEFLIYFQGTGAADDSGLPNDRFFAVRPEGSVSTLKIQRTERGDSAVYLCASSPLPGQGSYEQYFGPGTRLTVT.

The J gene is TRBJ1-6, the V gene TRBV27, with TRBD1 matching over 7 bases. There are 13 residues in the CDR3. Germline V CDR1 and CDR2: MNHEY, SMNVEV (reference sequence). V trimming: 4 bases; J trimming: 9 bases; junction bases outside the gene matches: 3. DNA of the CDR3: TGTGCCAGCAGTTGGGACAGATTTTCACCCCTCCACTTT. Translated: CASSWDRFSPLHF.

CDR3 residues: CASSDAGGPTYEQYF. In DNA form, the CDR3 reads TGTGCCAGTAGTGACGCGGGGGGTCCCACCTACGAGCAGTACTTC. The V gene is TRBV19, the J gene TRBJ2-7; 8 bases align to TRBD2. The CDR3 spans 15 residues. Trimming at V came to 5 bases and at J to 2 bases, leaving 8 bases not matched to a gene. In germline, CDR1 is LNHDA, CDR2 SQIVND (reference sequence).

The V call is TRBV25-1, the J call TRBJ2-6, with TRBD1 matching over 8 bases. This CDR3 comprises 18 residues. CDR1 is MGHDK, CDR2 SYGVNS, per germline. With 4 bases clipped from V and 0 bases from J, the junction kept 8 bases outside the gene matches. For the CDR3, the DNA is TGTGCCAGCAGTGGCCCCGGACAGGGAAGCTCTGGGGCCAACGTCCTGACTTTC. It codes for CASSGPGQGSSGANVLTF.

The chain has TRBV18 and TRBJ2-7, with a tentative D call TRBD1 (6 bases). The CDR3 totals 14 residues. Trimming pared 1 base from V and 3 bases from J, leaving 10 bases between. Germline V gives CDR1 KGHSH, CDR2 LQKENI. The CDR3 is CASSPHRDRYEQYF. CDR3 DNA sequence: TGTGCCAGCTCACCACACAGGGACCGCTACGAGCAGTACTTC.

The chain employs TRBV7-2 and TRBJ1-4; D gene uncertain. The germline CDR1 and CDR2 sequences are SGHTA and FQGNSA. The CDR3 is 15 amino acids. Trimming cost V 3 bases and J 7 bases, with 15 bases left between them. CDR3 protein: CASSLVRSGVEKLFF. In nucleotides, the CDR3 is TGTGCCAGCAGCTTGGTTCGATCCGGGGTTGAAAAACTGTTTTTT.

A few counts support this clone. The J gene is TRBJ2-7, the V gene TRBV7-9; 15 bases fit TRBD2. Germline trimming cut 4 bases from V and 4 bases from J; bases unmatched to any gene: 2. CDR3 length: 15 amino acids. Germline lookup yields CDR1 SEHNR and CDR2 FQNEAQ (reference sequence). The CDR3 region has the DNA TGTGCCAGCAGCTCAGGGACTAGCGGGGGGTACGAGCAGTACTTC. Residues: CASSSGTSGGYEQYF.

The V and J genes are TRBV5-1 and TRBJ2-5, with TRBD2 as a possible D gene (7 bases). This CDR3 is built from 14 residues. V was shortened by 2 bases and J by 5 bases, with 13 bases between the two germline ends. CDR1 and CDR2 (germline): SGHRS, YFSETQ. CDR3 sequence (DNA): TGCGCCAGCAGCTTCGGGGGGCCGGGGGAGACCCAGTACTTC. Translating it yields CASSFGGPGETQYF. Variable domain in full (rest from reference TRBV5-1 and TRBJ2-5): KAGVTQTPRYLIKTRGQQVTLSCSPISGHRSVSWYQQTPGQGLQFLFEYFSETQRNKGNFPGRFSGRQFSNSRSEMNVSTLELGDSALYLCASSFGGPGETQYFGPGTRLLVL.

The chain has TRBV6-5 and TRBJ1-1; TRBD1 is a possible D gene (5 bases). The CDR3 sequence is 14 residues long. The V gene's germline CDR1 is MNHEY and CDR2 SVGAGI. V lost 6 bases to trimming and J lost 7 bases, with 18 bases between them. The CDR3 DNA reads TGTGCCAGCAGGCAGGGTTCGGGGACTGGTGAAGCTTTCTTT. Protein: CASRQGSGTGEAFF.

The CDR3 is CASSQQGARQPQHF. CDR3 nucleotide sequence: TGTGCCAGTAGCCAACAGGGGGCTAGGCAGCCCCAGCATTTT. The gene calls are TRBV19 and TRBJ1-5, with 9 bases identical to TRBD1. Germline V gene data show CDR1 as LNHDA and CDR2 as SQIVND (reference sequence). J was trimmed by 7 bases and V by 6 bases; bases with no gene match: 7. CDR3 length equals 14 residues.

This clone turned up a few times. This chain links TRBV6-5 with TRBJ1-6; TRBD1 matches 7 bases. This CDR3 region has 14 residues. V dropped 5 bases and J dropped 10; count of bases not matched to a gene: 8. Germline loops: CDR1 MNHEY, CDR2 SVGAGI. The CDR3 coding sequence is TGTGCCAGCAGTCCGGGACAGATAAGATCACCCCTCCACTTT. Its translation is CASSPGQIRSPLHF.

The chain employs TRBV27 and TRBJ2-6; D uncertain. Germline lookup yields CDR1 MNHEY and CDR2 SMNVEV (reference sequence). This CDR3 is built from 16 residues. V lost 6 bases to trimming and J lost 4 bases, with 16 bases between them. In nucleotides, the CDR3 is TGTGCCAGCAGCCCGCGCCCCCAAGCGGGGGCCAACGTCCTGACTTTC. Protein sequence: CASSPRPQAGANVLTF.

This clone turned up a few times. The chain is built from TRBV6-5 and TRBJ2-2, with D possibly matching TRBD1 (5 bases). Germline lookup yields CDR1 MNHEY and CDR2 SVGAGI. Trimming left V 2 bases short and J 3 bases short, with 10 bases between. The CDR3 spans 15 residues. In DNA, the CDR3 is TGTGCCAGCAGTTACGGGGCCTTACACACCGGGGAGCTGTTTTTT. It yields the protein CASSYGALHTGELFF.

This rearrangement joins TRBV6-5 to TRBJ2-2; 8 bases are a match to TRBD2. The CDR3 consists of 14 residues. Germline V gives CDR1 MNHEY, CDR2 SVGAGI. V shed 5 bases, J shed 8 bases, and the junction held 7 bases outside the gene matches. The CDR3 region is CASSRDGRDGELFF. The CDR3 coding sequence is TGTGCCAGCAGTAGAGACGGGAGGGATGGGGAGCTGTTTTTT.

This chain connects TRBV6-5 to TRBJ2-7; perhaps TRBD1 as D (6 bases). Looked up from germline, CDR1 is MNHEY and CDR2 is SVGAGI. This CDR3 is built from 14 residues. V was trimmed by 6 bases and J by 4 bases, leaving 16 bases between them. The CDR3 DNA reads as TGTGCCAGCAGCCCCGACAGGAAAACATACGAGCAGTACTTC. It yields the protein CASSPDRKTYEQYF.

The chain joins TRBV9 to TRBJ2-5, with 10 nucleotides matching TRBD2. This CDR3 is 16 amino acids long. J gave up 1 base and V 2 bases, and 5 bases lay outside the gene matches. Germline-derived CDR1 and CDR2 are SGDLS and YYNGEE. The CDR3 DNA is TGTGCCAGCAGCGTCGCAGCGGGGGGGTTCCAAGAGACCCAGTACTTC. Protein product: CASSVAAGGFQETQYF. Full variable domain (rest looked up from reference TRBV9 and TRBJ2-5): DSGVTQTPKHLITATGQRVTLRCSPRSGDLSVYWYQQSLDQGLQFLIQYYNGEERAKGNILERFSAQQFPDLHSELNLSSLELGDSALYFCASSVAAGGFQETQYFGPGTRLLVL.

This clone has just a few counts. J is TRBJ2-7 and V is TRBV28; D possibly corresponds to TRBD2 (6 bases). In germline, CDR1 is MDHEN, CDR2 SYDVKM. The V end lost 2 bases, the J end lost 1 base, and 15 bases lay between the germline ends. This CDR3 comprises 16 residues. The CDR3 spells CASSLGNGGASYEQYF. The CDR3 DNA sequence: TGTGCCAGCAGTTTAGGGAACGGAGGGGCTTCCTACGAGCAGTACTTC.

This chain connects TRBV15 to TRBJ2-7, with 9 bases matching TRBD1. Germline CDR1 reads LNHNV; CDR2 reads YYDKDF (reference sequence). This CDR3 comprises 16 residues. The V and J ends lost 3 bases and 0 bases, in that order; junction bases with no gene match: 6. The CDR3 nucleotides are TGTGCCACCAGCAGGGGAACAGGGGGCGCCTCCTACGAGCAGTACTTC. Amino acids: CATSRGTGGASYEQYF.

This chain links TRBV5-1 with TRBJ1-1; perhaps TRBD1 as D (6 bases). CDR1 and CDR2 from the germline V gene are SGHRS and YFSETQ. The length of the CDR3 is 14 residues. The V gene lost 1 base and the J gene lost 3 bases, with 10 bases spanning the gap. The CDR3: CASSLQGRDTEAFF. For the CDR3, the DNA is TGCGCCAGCAGCTTGCAGGGGAGGGACACTGAAGCTTTCTTT.

DNA of the CDR3: TGTGCCAGCAGCCCTCTAACAGGGAAACCCTACGAGCAGTACTTC. The encoded protein is CASSPLTGKPYEQYF. The chain links TRBV27 to TRBJ2-7; possibly TRBD1 for D (6 bases). This CDR3 spans 15 amino acids. The V gene lost 6 bases and the J gene lost 2 bases, with 17 bases spanning the gap. Germline CDR1 and CDR2: MNHEY and SMNVEV (reference sequence).

V usage is TRBV6-6 and J usage is TRBJ1-2; D is possibly TRBD1 (6 bases). The CDR3 loop spans 13 amino acids. The V end was cut by 3 bases, the J end by 6 bases, with 11 bases between. Germline V CDR1 and CDR2: MNHNY, SVGAGI (reference sequence). The CDR3 DNA is TGTGCCAGCAGTTATGCAGGGGAAGATGGCTACACCTTC. It is translated as CASSYAGEDGYTF.

The rearrangement joins TRBV5-4 to TRBJ1-2, with 8 positions matching TRBD1. J gave up 5 bases and V 5 bases, and 11 bases lay outside the gene matches. This CDR3 is 15 amino acids long. Germline CDR1 and CDR2: SGHNT and YYREEE (reference sequence). The CDR3 here is CASSLPQGAIYGYTF. CDR3 sequence (DNA): TGTGCCAGCAGTCTTCCGCAGGGGGCAATTTATGGCTACACCTTC.

This clone was detected a few times. This chain links TRBV7-9 with TRBJ1-1; tentative D call: TRBD1 (5 bases). From germline, CDR1 is SEHNR and CDR2 FQNEAQ (reference sequence). The CDR3 is made up of 13 amino acids. V gave up 6 bases and J gave up 1 base, with 9 bases separating them. CDR3 sequence: CASRYQGNTEAFF. The CDR3, as DNA: TGTGCCAGCAGGTATCAGGGGAACACTGAAGCTTTCTTT.

The gene calls are TRBV5-4 and TRBJ1-2, with D perhaps matching TRBD1 (5 bases). Germline CDR1 and CDR2: SGHNT and YYREEE (reference sequence). The CDR3 sequence is 14 residues long. V gave up 5 bases and J gave up 5 bases, with 16 bases separating them. The CDR3 sequence is CASRGAGGNYGYTF. CDR3 bases: TGTGCCAGCAGGGGAGCGGGGGGAAATTATGGCTACACCTTC.